The text below deals with one TCR beta chain. Its antigen is currently unknown. The data derive from a study of blood T cells in healthy people across ages. The authors ran a second PCR of 7 to 11 cycles using a sample-barcoded 5' primer and a J-beta primer mix. Each cDNA molecule, via a template-switch adaptor with 12 random nucleotides, was tagged. Using its own MiXCR run on the 5' RACE reads, TCRdb lists one record per CDR3 protein. Of 1.5 million to 2 million distinct CDR3 sequences listed, 40% to 55% are singletons. Per-sample yields of isolated PBMCs were at least 7 million. This CDR3 contains 13 residues. CDR1 SGHAT and CDR2 FQNNGV come from the germline V gene. Trimming cost V 4 bases and J 10 bases; bases outside gene matches: 6. Points from the study as a whole: More naive CD4+ cells and higher diversity marked long-lived donors relative to aged donors. Donor CMV status was unknown, possibly confounding expanded clonotype changes.

The specimen sequenced was blood. This TCR was sampled from a woman in her forties in good health. The V call is TRBV11-2, the J call TRBJ2-1; 8 bases map to TRBD2. Here the CDR3 reads CASSYGLAGEQFF. The CDR3 DNA reads as TGTGCCAGCAGCTATGGACTAGCCGGAGAGCAGTTCTTC.